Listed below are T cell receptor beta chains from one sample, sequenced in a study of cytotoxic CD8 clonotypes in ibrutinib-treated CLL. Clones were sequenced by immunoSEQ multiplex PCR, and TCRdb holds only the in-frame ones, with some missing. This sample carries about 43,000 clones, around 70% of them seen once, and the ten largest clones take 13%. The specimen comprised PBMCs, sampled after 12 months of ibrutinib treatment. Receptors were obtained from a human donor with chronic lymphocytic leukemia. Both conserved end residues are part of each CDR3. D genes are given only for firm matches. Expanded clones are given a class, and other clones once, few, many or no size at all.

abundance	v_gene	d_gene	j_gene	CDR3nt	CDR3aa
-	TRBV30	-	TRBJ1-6	TGTGCCTGGAGGCTGGGTTTCGTTTCGGCCCTCCACTTT	CAWRLGFVSALHF
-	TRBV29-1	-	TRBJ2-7	TGCAGCGTCTTGACCTGGGACGAGCAGTACTTC	CSVLTWDEQYF
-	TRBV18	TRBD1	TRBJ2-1	TGTGCCAGCTCACGCTACAAGACAGGGGGTTTGGAAAATGAGCAGTTCTTC	CASSRYKTGGLENEQFF
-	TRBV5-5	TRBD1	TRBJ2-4	TGTGCCAGCAGCTTGCCGGACAGGGGAGAAAACATTCAGTACTTC	CASSLPDRGENIQYF
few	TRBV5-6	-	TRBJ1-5	TGTGCCAGCAGCTTGGGTGCGGCCGCTCGCCTGGAGCCCCAGCATTTT	CASSLGAAARLEPQHF
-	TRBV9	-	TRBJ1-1	TGTGCCAGACTCGGGACGACCTTCGAGAACACTGAAGCTTTCTTT	CARLGTTFENTEAFF
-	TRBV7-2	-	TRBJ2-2	TGTGCCAGCAGCCCCCGGGGGAACACCGGGGAGCTGTTTTTT	CASSPRGNTGELFF
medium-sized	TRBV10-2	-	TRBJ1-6	TGCGCCAGCAGTGAGGGACCCTATAATTCACCCCTCCACTTT	CASSEGPYNSPLHF
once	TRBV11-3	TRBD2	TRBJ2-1	TGTGCCAGCAGCCAGACCGGTTTAGCGGGGCCCGGGGATGAGCAGTTCTTC	CASSQTGLAGPGDEQFF
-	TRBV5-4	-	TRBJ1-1	TGTGCCAGCAGCTTGGAAAGGATAGCTTTCTTT	CASSLERIAFF
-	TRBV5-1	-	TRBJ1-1	TGCGCCAGCAGCTGGGTCGGAAACACTGAAGCTTTCTTT	CASSWVGNTEAFF
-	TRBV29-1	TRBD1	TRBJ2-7	TGCAGCGTTGGGACAGGATCCTACGAGCAGTACTTC	CSVGTGSYEQYF
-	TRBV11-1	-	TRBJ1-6	TGTGCCAGCAGCCGGACAGAACAGAATTCACCCCTCCACTTT	CASSRTEQNSPLHF
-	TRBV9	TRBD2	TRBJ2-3	TGTGCCAGCAGCGTAGCCCCAGCGGGGGGGACAGATACGCAGTATTTT	CASSVAPAGGTDTQYF
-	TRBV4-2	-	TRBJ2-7	TGTGCCAGCAGCCAGGGGTGGGTAGGGGCCTACGAGCAGTACTTC	CASSQGWVGAYEQYF
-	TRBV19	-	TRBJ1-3	TGTGCCAGTCTTAGTGGCGGAAACACCATATATTTT	CASLSGGNTIYF
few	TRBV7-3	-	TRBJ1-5	TGTGCCAGCAGCTTATACCACGCTGACAATCAGCCCCAGCATTTT	CASSLYHADNQPQHF
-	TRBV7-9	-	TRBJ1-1	TGTGCCAGCAGCTCCATTCTGGGGGATGGCACTGAAGCTTTCTTT	CASSSILGDGTEAFF
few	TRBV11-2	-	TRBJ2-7	TGTGCCAGCAGCTTATTCCTTGGGGGCGAGCAGTACTTC	CASSLFLGGEQYF
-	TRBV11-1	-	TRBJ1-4	TGTGCCAGCAGCTTGGGGGACCTAACTAATGAAAAACTGTTTTTT	CASSLGDLTNEKLFF
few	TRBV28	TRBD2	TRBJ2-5	TGTGCCAGCAGTTTCATGGGGGGGAGCCGGGGGACCCAGTACTTC	CASSFMGGSRGTQYF
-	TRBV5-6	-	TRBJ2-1	TGTGCCAGCAGCATCGCCCCCCCAAGGGCCCCAAGCTCCTACAATGAGCAGTTCTTC	CASSIAPPRAPSSYNEQFF
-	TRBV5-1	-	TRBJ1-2	TGCGCCAGCAGCTTGCAAGGGGCGGATGGCTACACCTTC	CASSLQGADGYTF
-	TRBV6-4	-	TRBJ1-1	TGTGCCAGCAGTGTAGTTAACACTGAAGCTTTCTTT	CASSVVNTEAFF
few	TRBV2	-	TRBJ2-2	TGTGCCAGCAGTGTATTATCGAACACCGGGGAGCTGTTTTTT	CASSVLSNTGELFF
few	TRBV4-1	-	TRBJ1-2	TGCGCCAGCAGCCAAGATACACCCTACGGTGAAGGCTACACCTTC	CASSQDTPYGEGYTF
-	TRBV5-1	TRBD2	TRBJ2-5	TGCGCCAGCAGCTTGGCAATGACTAGCGGGGAGACCCAGTACTTC	CASSLAMTSGETQYF
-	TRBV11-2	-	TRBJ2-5	TGTGCCAGCAGCTTAAACCAAGAGACCCAGTACTTC	CASSLNQETQYF
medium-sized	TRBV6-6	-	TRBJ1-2	TGTGCCAGCAGCCACCAGGGCTATGGCTACACCTTC	CASSHQGYGYTF
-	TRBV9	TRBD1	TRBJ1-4	TGTGCCAGCAGCGCGACAGGGTATAATGAAAAACTGTTTTTT	CASSATGYNEKLFF
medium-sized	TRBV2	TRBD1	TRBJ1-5	TGTGCCAGCGGGGGGAAAGGGGGCAAGAGCAATCAGCCCCAGCATTTT	CASGGKGGKSNQPQHF
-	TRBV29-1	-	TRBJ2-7	TGCAGCGTTGATTGTCGGGTTCCCTACTACGAGCAGTACTTC	CSVDCRVPYYEQYF
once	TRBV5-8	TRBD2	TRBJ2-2	TGTGCCAGCCCCCCGGGGGGGGTGAACACCGGGGAGCTGTTTTTT	CASPPGGVNTGELFF
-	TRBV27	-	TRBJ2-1	TGTGCCAGCATTTCGGGGTTGGAAGGGGGGAATGAGCAGTTCTTC	CASISGLEGGNEQFF
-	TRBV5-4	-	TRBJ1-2	TGTGCCAGCAAGGTGGGCAGCTATGGCTACACCTTC	CASKVGSYGYTF
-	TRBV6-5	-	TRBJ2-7	TGTGCCAGCAGTCTTGTAATTAGGGGAGGCGAGCAGTACTTC	CASSLVIRGGEQYF
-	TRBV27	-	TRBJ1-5	TGTGCCAGCAGTTTAAGCACCGTAACTTTTCAGCCCCAGCATTTT	CASSLSTVTFQPQHF
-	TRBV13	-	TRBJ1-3	TGTGCCAGCAGCTTAGAACCCCACAGTACTGGAAACACCATATATTTT	CASSLEPHSTGNTIYF
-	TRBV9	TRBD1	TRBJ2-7	TGTGCCAGCAGCGTAGGACAGGGATTTATCGACGAGCAGTACTTC	CASSVGQGFIDEQYF
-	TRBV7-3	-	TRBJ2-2	TGTGCCAGCAGCTTAAATGGTCCAAACACCGGGGAGCTGTTTTTT	CASSLNGPNTGELFF
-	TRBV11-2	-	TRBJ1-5	TGTGCCAGCAGCTCCGGGACACATAGCAATCAGCCCCAGCATTTT	CASSSGTHSNQPQHF
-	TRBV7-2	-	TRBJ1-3	TGTGCCAGCAGCTTAGATCCCAGATCTGGAAACACCATATATTTT	CASSLDPRSGNTIYF
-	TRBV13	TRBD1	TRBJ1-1	TGTGCCAGCAGCCCGGGACAGACGGCAGCTTTCTTT	CASSPGQTAAFF
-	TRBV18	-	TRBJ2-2	TGTGCCAGCTCACCGAACCGGGACTTCACCGGGGAGCTGTTTTTT	CASSPNRDFTGELFF
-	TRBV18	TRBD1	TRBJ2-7	TGTGCCAGCTCACAGGGGGCAGGGTACGAGCAGTACTTC	CASSQGAGYEQYF
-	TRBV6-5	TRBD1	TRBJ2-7	TGTGCCAGCAGACCGGGACAGGTGCACTACGAGCAGTACTTC	CASRPGQVHYEQYF
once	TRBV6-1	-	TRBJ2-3	TGTGCCAGCAGTGAAAAAAGCCAGGGGAAGACAGATACGCAGTATTTT	CASSEKSQGKTDTQYF
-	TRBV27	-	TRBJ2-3	TGTGCCAGCAGTTCCCTGACAGCTCCAGATACGCAGTATTTT	CASSSLTAPDTQYF
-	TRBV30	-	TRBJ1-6	TGTGCCTGGATTCCTCGGCCTCTCCTAGATAATTCACCCCTCCACTTT	CAWIPRPLLDNSPLHF
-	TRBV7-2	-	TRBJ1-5	TGTGCCAGCAGCGCCTTTTCGGGACCCATGGCGCCCCAGCATTTT	CASSAFSGPMAPQHF
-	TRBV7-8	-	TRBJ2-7	TGTGCCAGCAAATACCAGGACTTAGCCTACGAGCAGTACTTC	CASKYQDLAYEQYF
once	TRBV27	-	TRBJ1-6	TGTGCCAGCAGTTTGGGTCAGAACTATAATTCACCCCTCCACTTT	CASSLGQNYNSPLHF
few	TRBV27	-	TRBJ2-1	TGTGCCAGCAGTTTAAAATGGGACGGTTACAATGAGCAGTTCTTC	CASSLKWDGYNEQFF